What follows are 21 T cell receptor beta chains derived from one specimen sequenced in a study of Graves' ophthalmopathy and Graves' hyperthyroidism. RNA transcripts yielded amplified TCR beta CDR3 regions. First-round RT-PCR used HTBI primers; second-round multiplex PCR followed. MiXCR, applied by TCRdb to the multiplex PCR reads, yields one record per CDR3 protein. The sample includes about 480,000 distinct CDR3 sequences, roughly 14% seen only once; the top ten take around 9.8%. The sample comprised blood. The receptor set was obtained from a woman aged 25-40 years with Graves' ophthalmopathy.

This clonotype occurred a few times. V is TRBV20-1 and J is TRBJ2-7, with TRBD2 matching 9 bases. The CDR3 has 12 amino acids. V lost 0 bases and J lost 13; bases outside the gene matches: 7. From germline, CDR1 is DFQATT and CDR2 SNEGSKA (reference sequence). Here the CDR3 reads CSARDSSGASYF. The DNA of the CDR3 is TGCAGTGCTAGAGATTCTAGCGGGGCATCATACTTC.

This clonotype was picked up many times. V and J are TRBV6-1 and TRBJ1-1; D gene uncertain. The CDR3 has 14 amino acids. Germline-derived CDR1 and CDR2 are MNHNS and SASEGT. Trimming took off 7 bases at V and 0 bases at J, with 12 bases between the two ends. CDR3 sequence (DNA): TGTGCCAGCATGGCAGCCACGATGAACACTGAAGCTTTCTTT. This encodes CASMAATMNTEAFF.

Worth noting for this clonotype: The junction departs from germline at one end; a sequencing error may be responsible. V and J are TRBV12-3 or TRBV12-4 and TRBJ1-3; D is possibly TRBD1 (6 bases). CDR3 length equals 13 residues. In nucleotides, the CDR3 is TGTGCCAGCAGTTTAGCGCGACAGGACACCATATACTTT. Its protein is CASSLARQDTIYF.

This clonotype has at least ten counts. V gene TRBV30 combines with J gene TRBJ1-1; D call uncertain. The CDR3 has 12 amino acids. Germline loops: CDR1 GTSNPN, CDR2 SVGIG (reference sequence). Trimming cost V 2 bases and J 1 base, with 5 bases left between them. Here the CDR3 DNA reads TGTGCCTGGAGTCCAGGGAACACTGAAGCTTTCTTT. Residues: CAWSPGNTEAFF. Together with reference TRBV30 and TRBJ1-1, the CDR3 gives the full variable domain: SQTIHQWPATLVQPVGSPLSLECTVEGTSNPNLYWYRQAAGRGLQLLFYSVGIGQISSEVPQNLSASRPQDRQFILSSKKLLLSDSGFYLCAWSPGNTEAFFGQGTRLTVV.

This clonotype has only a few counts. The chain joins TRBV28 to TRBJ1-1; TRBD1 matches at 7 bases. V dropped 2 bases and J dropped 2; count of bases not matched to a gene: 8. The CDR3 runs 16 residues. Per germline, CDR1 MDHEN and CDR2 SYDVKM. The CDR3: CASSLPTDRANTEAFF. The CDR3 DNA sequence: TGTGCCAGCAGTTTACCCACTGACAGGGCTAACACTGAAGCTTTCTTT.

The chain couples TRBV13 to TRBJ1-5; 7 positions agree with TRBD1. The CDR3 has 15 residues. J gave up 4 bases and V 4 bases, and 7 bases lay outside the gene matches. Germline assignment: CDR1 PRHDT and CDR2 FYEKMQ (reference sequence). The CDR3 region has the DNA TGTGCCAGCAGCTCCCGGGACAGCCGAAATCAGCCCCAGCATTTT. Translated: CASSSRDSRNQPQHF.

The genes are TRBV2 and TRBJ2-4, with 8 bases fitting TRBD2. The V gene end was trimmed by 10 bases and the J gene end by 0 bases; junction bases not matched to a gene: 11. Germline V lookup: CDR1 SNHLY, CDR2 FYNNEI. The CDR3 is 16 residues long. As DNA, the CDR3 is TGTGCCACCCAGCGGGAGACCTTACTAGCCAAAAACATTCAGTACTTC. It is translated as CATQRETLLAKNIQYF.

This clonotype was recorded at least ten times. The chain employs TRBV27 and TRBJ1-6; unclear D gene. The CDR3 consists of 16 residues. Germline V gene data show CDR1 as MNHEY and CDR2 as SMNVEV (reference sequence). The V end lost 1 base, the J end lost 8 bases, and 15 bases lay between the germline ends. CDR3 DNA: TGTGCCAGCAGTTTATTGAGCCCTAGGAGGGATTCACCCCTCCACTTT. It is translated as CASSLLSPRRDSPLHF.

This clonotype has ten or more counts. The chain joins TRBV28 to TRBJ1-1; 7 bases are a match to TRBD1. The CDR3 loop spans 15 amino acids. The junction had 10 bases not matched to a gene; V was cut back by 5 bases and J by 4 bases. CDR1 is MDHEN and CDR2 is SYDVKM in the germline V gene. The CDR3 coding sequence is TGTGCCAGCAGTCAGAGGGGCAGGGGGTCCACTGAAGCTTTCTTT. Translation: CASSQRGRGSTEAFF.

This clonotype was observed a handful of times. The gene calls are TRBV7-2 and TRBJ2-1, with 8 bases identical to TRBD1. J lost 7 bases, V lost 0 bases, and 8 bases had no gene match. There are 16 residues in the CDR3. Germline assignment: CDR1 SGHTA and CDR2 FQGNSA. The CDR3 DNA sequence: TGTGCCAGCAGCTTAGCCGGGACAGGTGTTACGAATGAGCAGTTCTTC. Translating it yields CASSLAGTGVTNEQFF.

V gene TRBV5-1 combines with J gene TRBJ2-7; TRBD1 matches at 7 bases. V was clipped by 4 bases and J by 4 bases; unmatched bases: 14. The germline CDR1 and CDR2 sequences are SGHRS and YFSETQ. The CDR3 is 16 amino acids. In nucleotides, the CDR3 is TGCGCCAGCAGCCTTACAACAGGGGTAACCGTATACGAGCAGTACTTC. Translated: CASSLTTGVTVYEQYF.

At least ten counts were recorded for this clonotype. V usage is TRBV12-3 or TRBV12-4 and J usage is TRBJ2-5, with D tentatively TRBD2 (5 bases). V lost 3 bases and J 9 bases, leaving 14 bases between the germline ends. The CDR3 has 13 residues. This CDR3 reads CASSFGSPLAQYF. The CDR3 nucleotides read TGTGCCAGCAGTTTTGGGAGCCCGTTGGCCCAGTACTTC.

V and J are TRBV15 and TRBJ2-1, with D perhaps TRBD1 (5 bases). CDR1 is LNHNV, CDR2 YYDKDF, per germline (reference sequence). The germline V and J ends were trimmed by 0 bases and 7 bases, with 7 bases remaining between them. The CDR3 is 13 residues long. CDR3: CATSRDRQNEQFF. The CDR3 DNA sequence: TGTGCCACCAGCAGAGATCGACAGAATGAGCAGTTCTTC.

This clonotype was found a few times. The rearrangement links TRBV3-1 to TRBJ1-6; possibly TRBD1 for D (5 bases). V was trimmed by 0 bases and J by 1 base, leaving 10 bases between them. The germline V gene encodes CDR1 LGHDT and CDR2 YNNKEL (reference sequence). This CDR3 region has 17 residues. CDR3 bases: TGTGCCAGCAGCCAAGAGCGGGACCCTTCCTATAATTCACCCCTCCACTTT. This translates into CASSQERDPSYNSPLHF.

This clonotype was seen repeatedly, ten times or more. This sequence joins TRBV19 and TRBJ2-2; D possibly uses TRBD1 or TRBD2 (5 bases each). Germline V CDR1 and CDR2: LNHDA, SQIVND (reference sequence). The CDR3 is 15 amino acids. V gave up 6 bases and J gave up 2 bases, with 13 bases separating them. The DNA of the CDR3 is TGTGCCAGTAGCCCCGGGGCACCTAACACCGGGGAGCTGTTTTTT. It yields the protein CASSPGAPNTGELFF.

This clonotype came up many times. The genes are TRBV24-1 and TRBJ1-2; no clear D. The germline CDR1 and CDR2 sequences are KGHDR and SFDVKD. Trimming took off 0 bases at V and 8 bases at J, with 9 bases between the two ends. The CDR3 runs 13 residues. The CDR3 loop is CATSDLPDCGYTF. CDR3 nucleotides: TGTGCCACCAGTGATTTGCCAGACTGCGGCTACACCTTC.

This clonotype was observed at least ten times. The chain has TRBV28 and TRBJ2-2; 11 bases map to TRBD1. The V gene's germline CDR1 is MDHEN and CDR2 SYDVKM. The CDR3 contains 15 residues. Germline trimming cut 3 bases from V and 5 bases from J; bases unmatched to any gene: 2. CDR3 loop: CASSFWDRGTGELFF. CDR3 nucleotides: TGTGCCAGCAGTTTTTGGGACAGGGGGACCGGGGAGCTGTTTTTT.

At least ten counts were recorded for this clonotype. V gene TRBV20-1 combines with J gene TRBJ2-7; no clear D. The CDR3 contains 12 residues. Trimming removed 3 bases from V and 0 bases from J, with 6 bases in between. Per the germline V gene, CDR1 is DFQATT and CDR2 is SNEGSKA (reference sequence). Here the CDR3 reads CSARVSSYEQYF. CDR3 nucleotides: TGCAGTGCTAGGGTGAGCTCCTACGAGCAGTACTTC.

For this clonotype: This may stem from a read error, because a much larger clone lies one nucleotide away. J is TRBJ2-5 and V is TRBV24-1; TRBD1 is a possible D gene (6 bases). Germline V lookup: CDR1 KGHDR, CDR2 SFDVKD. The CDR3 length is 17 residues. The CDR3 protein is CATSDLSGGQQQETQCF. The CDR3 DNA reads as TGTGCCACCAGTGATTTGAGTGGAGGACAGCAGCAAGAGACCCAGTGCTTC.

This clonotype was recorded many times. The V gene is TRBV10-2, the J gene TRBJ2-7; D perhaps matches TRBD1 (5 bases). This CDR3 is 12 amino acids long. Germline loops: CDR1 WSHSY, CDR2 SAAADI. Trimming took 6 bases from V and 6 from J, leaving 12 bases between them. Written as DNA, the CDR3 is TGCGCCAGCAGAGGCTTTAGGGGCGAGCAGTACTTC. It translates to CASRGFRGEQYF.

This sequence joins TRBV6-1 and TRBJ2-7; 8 positions agree with TRBD1. The length of the CDR3 is 14 residues. J was trimmed by 0 bases and V by 6 bases; bases with no gene match: 4. The germline V gene encodes CDR1 MNHNS and CDR2 SASEGT. The DNA of the CDR3 is TGTGCCAGCAGGAGGGGACAGGACTCCTACGAGCAGTACTTC. Protein product: CASRRGQDSYEQYF.